These 5 T cell receptor beta chains share one sample of origin, sequenced in a study of blood T cell repertoires in COVID-19. Using immunoSEQ multiplex PCR, the repertoire was profiled, and TCRdb retains in-frame clones only, with some absent. The data hold roughly 240,000 clones, with more than 80% observed a single time. The sample taken for sequencing was PBMCs or T cells enriched from blood (not recorded which). All receptors come from a man aged 45-65 years who had been exposed to COVID-19.

The CDR3 sequence is CASSQDRFRKMNTEAFF. The CDR3 region has the DNA TGCGCCAGCAGCCAAGATCGGTTCCGAAAAATGAACACTGAAGCTTTCTTT. The chain employs TRBV4-1 and TRBJ1-1; D uncertain. The length of the CDR3 is 17 residues. Germline-derived CDR1 and CDR2 are MGHRA and YSYEKL. V was cut by 0 bases and J by 0 bases, with 14 bases left in between.

The J gene is TRBJ1-1, the V gene TRBV25-1; 9 nucleotides align to TRBD1. The length of the CDR3 is 15 residues. The trim removed 3 bases at V and 7 bases at J, leaving 9 bases unmatched. In germline, CDR1 is MGHDK, CDR2 SYGVNS. The CDR3, as DNA: TGTGCCAGCAGTGAGGGTACAGGGGGCGAGGTTGAAGCTTTCTTT. Its protein product is CASSEGTGGEVEAFF. Combining the CDR3 with reference TRBV25-1 and TRBJ1-1 gives the whole variable domain EADIYQTPRYLVIGTGKKITLECSQTMGHDKMYWYQQDPGMELHLIHYSYGVNSTEKGDLSSESTVSRIRTEHFPLTLESARPSHTSQYLCASSEGTGGEVEAFFGQGTRLTVV.

The rearrangement uses TRBV12-3 or TRBV12-4 and TRBJ2-2, with D hard to call. The CDR3 has 13 amino acids. Trimming stripped 3 bases from V and 4 bases from J, with 6 bases between. In nucleotides, the CDR3 is TGTGCCAGCAGTTTCGGGTTCACCGGGGAGCTGTTTTTT. This translates into CASSFGFTGELFF.

The chain employs TRBV19 and TRBJ2-1; weak D call: TRBD2 (5 bases). The V gene's germline CDR1 is LNHDA and CDR2 SQIVND (reference sequence). The CDR3 runs 16 residues. The V end was cut by 7 bases, the J end by 1 base, with 17 bases between. The CDR3 coding sequence is TGTGCCAGTAAGATAAGGACTGGGCTGTCCTACAATGAGCAGTTCTTC. This translates into CASKIRTGLSYNEQFF.

V and J are TRBV5-1 and TRBJ2-1, with 9 bases lining up with TRBD1. Germline loops: CDR1 SGHRS, CDR2 YFSETQ. The J segment lost 5 bases and the V segment lost 7 bases, leaving 16 bases of the junction unmatched. The CDR3 extends over 17 amino acids. The CDR3 here is CASGTSNRGQGDNEQFF. CDR3 in DNA: TGCGCCAGCGGAACATCCAATCGGGGACAGGGCGACAATGAGCAGTTCTTC. The full variable domain, rest sourced from reference TRBV5-1 and TRBJ2-1, is KAGVTQTPRYLIKTRGQQVTLSCSPISGHRSVSWYQQTPGQGLQFLFEYFSETQRNKGNFPGRFSGRQFSNSRSEMNVSTLELGDSALYLCASGTSNRGQGDNEQFFGPGTRLTVL.